The entry below describes one TCR beta chain. The V end was cut by 2 bases, the J end by 4 bases, with 11 bases between. This CDR3 spans 14 amino acids. Germline V gene lookup returns CDR1 SGHTA and CDR2 FQGNSA. This specimen belongs to a study of OX40 agonist ivuxolimab in advanced cancers. The overall study: Past anti-PD-1, anti-PD-L1 or anti-CTLA-4 therapy was accepted, and roughly 37% had received some.

Libraries were prepared by immunoSEQ multiplex PCR; TCRdb keeps only in-frame clonotypes and omits some of them. The sample carries under 100,000 clones, 92% recorded once. Blood sampling took place at baseline, cycle 4 day 1, and cycle 7 day 1. The rearrangement links TRBV7-2 to TRBJ1-1; a possible D gene is TRBD1 (6 bases). Sequencing was performed on CD4+ or CD8+ T cells sorted from blood, taken in a trial of the OX40 agonist ivuxolimab. This TCR derives from an adult with an advanced solid tumor such as melanoma, head and neck, liver or kidney cancer. The chain's CDR3 is CASSLSRGGTEAFF. The CDR3 nucleotides are TGTGCCAGCAGCTTAAGTAGGGGGGGCACTGAAGCTTTCTTT.